This T cell receptor (beta chain) was documented in a study of radiation and T cells in renal cell carcinoma. Notes on the study in general: Top tumor clonotypes rose in blood 2 weeks post-radiation, then contracted. Tumor samples were small regions of 0.9 to 1 g.

With respect to this clone: What it recognizes is unknown.

Profiled with immunoSEQ multiplex PCR; TCRdb holds only in-frame clones, not every one. The data contain thousands of clones, less than 65% of them singletons. The V gene lost 7 bases and the J gene lost 4 bases, with 11 bases spanning the gap. CDR3 length: 12 residues. Germline-derived CDR1 and CDR2 are MNHNS and SASEGT. Specified treatment: 15 Gy SBRT to primary tumor, nephrectomy 4 weeks later. Clear cell pathology was present in this patient's renal cell carcinoma. Specimen: tumor tissue, collected from a patient whose treatment included radiotherapy and nephrectomy. This receptor was identified in an older woman with renal cell carcinoma. This chain connects TRBV6-1 to TRBJ2-7; D might be TRBD1 (5 bases). The CDR3, as DNA: TGTGCCAGCACCTTGACAGCTTACGAGCAGTACTTC. Amino acids: CASTLTAYEQYF.